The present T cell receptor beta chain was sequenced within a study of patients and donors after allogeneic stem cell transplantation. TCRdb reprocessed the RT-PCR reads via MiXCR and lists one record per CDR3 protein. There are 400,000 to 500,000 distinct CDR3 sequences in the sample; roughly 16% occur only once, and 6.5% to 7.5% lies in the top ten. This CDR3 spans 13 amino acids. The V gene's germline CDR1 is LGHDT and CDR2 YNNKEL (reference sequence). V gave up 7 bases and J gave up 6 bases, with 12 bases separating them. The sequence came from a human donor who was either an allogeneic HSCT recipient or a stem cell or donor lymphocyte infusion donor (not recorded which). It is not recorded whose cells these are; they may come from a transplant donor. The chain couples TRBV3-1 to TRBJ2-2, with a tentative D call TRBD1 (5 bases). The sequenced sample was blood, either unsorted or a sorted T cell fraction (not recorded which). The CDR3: CASTPRGSGELFF. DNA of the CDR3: TGTGCCAGCACGCCAAGGGGATCCGGGGAGCTGTTTTTT.